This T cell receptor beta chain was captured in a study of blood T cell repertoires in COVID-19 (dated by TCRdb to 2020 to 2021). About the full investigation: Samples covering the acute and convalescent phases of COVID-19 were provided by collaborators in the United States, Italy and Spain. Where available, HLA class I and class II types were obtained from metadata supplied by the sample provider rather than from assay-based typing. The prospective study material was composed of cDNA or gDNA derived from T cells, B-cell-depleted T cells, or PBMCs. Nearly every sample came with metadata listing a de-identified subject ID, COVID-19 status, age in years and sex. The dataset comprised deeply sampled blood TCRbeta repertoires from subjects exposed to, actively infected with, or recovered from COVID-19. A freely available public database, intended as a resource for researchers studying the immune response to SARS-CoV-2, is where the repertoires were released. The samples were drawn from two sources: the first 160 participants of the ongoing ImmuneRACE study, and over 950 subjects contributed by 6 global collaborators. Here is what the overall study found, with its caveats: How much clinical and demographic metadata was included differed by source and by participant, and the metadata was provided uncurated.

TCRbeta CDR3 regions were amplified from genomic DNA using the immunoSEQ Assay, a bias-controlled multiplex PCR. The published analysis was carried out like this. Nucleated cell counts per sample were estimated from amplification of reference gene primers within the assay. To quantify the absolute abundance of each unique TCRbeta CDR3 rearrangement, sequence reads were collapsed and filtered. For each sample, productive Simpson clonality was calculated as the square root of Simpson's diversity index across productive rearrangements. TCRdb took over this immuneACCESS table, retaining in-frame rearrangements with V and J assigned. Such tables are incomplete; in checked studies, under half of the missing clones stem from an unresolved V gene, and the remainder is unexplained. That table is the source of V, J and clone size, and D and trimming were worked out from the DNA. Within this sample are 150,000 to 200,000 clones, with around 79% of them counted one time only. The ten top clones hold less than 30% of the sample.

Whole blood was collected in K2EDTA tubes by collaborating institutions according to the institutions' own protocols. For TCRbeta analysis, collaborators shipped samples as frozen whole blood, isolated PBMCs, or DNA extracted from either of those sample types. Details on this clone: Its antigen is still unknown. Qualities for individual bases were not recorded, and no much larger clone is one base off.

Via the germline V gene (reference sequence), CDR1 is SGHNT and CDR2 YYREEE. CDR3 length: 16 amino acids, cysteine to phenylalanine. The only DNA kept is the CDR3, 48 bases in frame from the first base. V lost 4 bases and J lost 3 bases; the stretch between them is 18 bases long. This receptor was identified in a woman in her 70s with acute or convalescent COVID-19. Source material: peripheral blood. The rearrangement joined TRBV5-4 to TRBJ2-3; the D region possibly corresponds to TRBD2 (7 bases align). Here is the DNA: TGTGCCAGCAGCCCGAGGGGGAGGGTCGGAACAGATACGCAGTATTTT. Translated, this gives CASSPRGRVGTDTQYF.